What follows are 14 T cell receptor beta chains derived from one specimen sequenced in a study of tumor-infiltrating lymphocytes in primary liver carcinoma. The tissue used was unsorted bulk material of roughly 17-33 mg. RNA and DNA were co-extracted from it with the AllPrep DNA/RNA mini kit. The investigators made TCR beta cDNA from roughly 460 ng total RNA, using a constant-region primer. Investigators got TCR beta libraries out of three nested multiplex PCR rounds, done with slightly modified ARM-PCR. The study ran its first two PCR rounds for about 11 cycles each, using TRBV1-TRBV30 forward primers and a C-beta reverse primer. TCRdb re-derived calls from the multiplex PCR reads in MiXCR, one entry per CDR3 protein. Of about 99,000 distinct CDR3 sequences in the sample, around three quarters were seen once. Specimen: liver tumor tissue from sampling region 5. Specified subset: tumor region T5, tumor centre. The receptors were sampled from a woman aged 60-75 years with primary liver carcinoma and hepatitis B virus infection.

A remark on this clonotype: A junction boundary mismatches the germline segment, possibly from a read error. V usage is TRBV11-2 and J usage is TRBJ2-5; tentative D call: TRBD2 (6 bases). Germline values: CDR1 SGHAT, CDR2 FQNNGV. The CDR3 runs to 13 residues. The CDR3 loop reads CASSLDSKGTQYF. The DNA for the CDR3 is TGTGCTAGCAGCTTAGATTCCAAGGGGACTCAGTACTTC.

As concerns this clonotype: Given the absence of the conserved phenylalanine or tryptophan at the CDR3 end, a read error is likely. The CDR3 sequence: CASTSPRTGSDGANVLTI. The CDR3 nucleotides are TGTGCCAGCACTTCACCCAGGACAGGGAGCGATGGGGCCAACGTCCTGACTATC. This chain joins TRBV28 and TRBJ2-6; 8 nucleotides align to TRBD1. The CDR3 runs to 18 residues. CDR1 and CDR2 from the germline V gene are MDHEN and SYDVKM. With V trimmed by 7 bases and J by 3 bases, 14 bases remained unmatched.

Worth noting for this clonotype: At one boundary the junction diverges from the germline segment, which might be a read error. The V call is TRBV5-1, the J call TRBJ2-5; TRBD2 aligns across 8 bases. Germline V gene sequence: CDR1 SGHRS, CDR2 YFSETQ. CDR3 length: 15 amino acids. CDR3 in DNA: TGCGTCAGCAGCTTGGGGAGCGGGAGCCAAGAGACCCAGTACTTC. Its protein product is CVSSLGSGSQETQYF.

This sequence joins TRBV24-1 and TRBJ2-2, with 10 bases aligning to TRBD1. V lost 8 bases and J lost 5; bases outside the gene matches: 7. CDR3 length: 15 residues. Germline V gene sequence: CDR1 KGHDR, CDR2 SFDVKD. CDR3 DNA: TGTGCCACCATTGACGGACAGGGGGTGACCGGGGAGCTGTTTTTT. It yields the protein CATIDGQGVTGELFF.

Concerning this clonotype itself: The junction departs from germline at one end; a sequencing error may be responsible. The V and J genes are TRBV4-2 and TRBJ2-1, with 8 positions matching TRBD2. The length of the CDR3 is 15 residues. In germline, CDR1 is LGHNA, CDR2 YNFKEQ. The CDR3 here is CASSQDRTSRNEHFF. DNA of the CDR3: TGTGCTAGCAGCCAAGATAGGACTAGCCGCAATGAGCATTTCTTC.

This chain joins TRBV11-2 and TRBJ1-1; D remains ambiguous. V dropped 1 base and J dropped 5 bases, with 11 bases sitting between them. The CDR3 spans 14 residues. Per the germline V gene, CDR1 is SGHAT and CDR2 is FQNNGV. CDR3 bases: TGTGCCAGCAGCTTAGCGGGCAAAAGGACTGAAGCTTTCTTT. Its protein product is CASSLAGKRTEAFF. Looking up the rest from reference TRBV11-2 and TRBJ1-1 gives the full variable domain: EAGVAQSPRYKIIEKRQSVAFWCNPISGHATLYWYQQILGQGPKLLIQFQNNGVVDDSQLPKDRFSAERLKGVDSTLKIQPAKLEDSAVYLCASSLAGKRTEAFFGQGTRLTVV.

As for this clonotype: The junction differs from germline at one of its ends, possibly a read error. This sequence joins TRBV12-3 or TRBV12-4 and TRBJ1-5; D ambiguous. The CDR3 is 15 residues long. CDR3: CACSLGRTENQPQHF. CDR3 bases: TGTGCCTGCAGTTTAGGCCGGACGGAAAATCAGCCCCAGCATTTT.

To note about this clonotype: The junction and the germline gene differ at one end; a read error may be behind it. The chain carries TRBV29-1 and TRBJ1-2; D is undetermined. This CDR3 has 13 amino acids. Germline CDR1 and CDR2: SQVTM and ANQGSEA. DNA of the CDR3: TGCAGCGCCCCCTCGGTCACTAACTATGACTACACCTTC. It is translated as CSAPSVTNYDYTF.

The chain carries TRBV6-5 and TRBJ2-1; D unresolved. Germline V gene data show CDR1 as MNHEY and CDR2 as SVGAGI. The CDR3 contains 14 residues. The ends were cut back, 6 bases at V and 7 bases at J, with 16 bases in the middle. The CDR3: CASSIEQATNEQFF. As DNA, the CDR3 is TGTGCCAGCAGCATCGAGCAGGCAACGAATGAGCAGTTCTTC.

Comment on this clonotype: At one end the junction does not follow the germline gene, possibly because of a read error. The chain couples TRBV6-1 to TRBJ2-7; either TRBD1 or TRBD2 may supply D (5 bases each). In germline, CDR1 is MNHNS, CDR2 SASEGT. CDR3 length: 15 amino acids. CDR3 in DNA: TGTGCCAACAGTCTAGAAGGGACGGGCTCCTACGAGCAGTACTTC. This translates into CANSLEGTGSYEQYF.

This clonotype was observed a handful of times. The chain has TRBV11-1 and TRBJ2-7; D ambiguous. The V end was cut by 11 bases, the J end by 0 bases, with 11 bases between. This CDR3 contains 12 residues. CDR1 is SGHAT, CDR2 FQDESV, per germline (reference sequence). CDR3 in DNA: TGTGCCTGTACGGGCAGCTCCTACGAGCAGTACTTC. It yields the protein CACTGSSYEQYF.

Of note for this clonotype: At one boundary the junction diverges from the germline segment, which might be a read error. The CDR3 protein is CASNLEGGYNDQFF. CDR3 coding DNA: TGTGCCAGCAACTTAGAAGGGGGGTACAATGACCAGTTCTTC. J is TRBJ2-1 and V is TRBV7-9; TRBD1 or TRBD2 may be the D gene (6 bases each). The CDR3 is 14 amino acids. Germline CDR1 and CDR2: SEHNR and FQNEAQ (reference sequence).

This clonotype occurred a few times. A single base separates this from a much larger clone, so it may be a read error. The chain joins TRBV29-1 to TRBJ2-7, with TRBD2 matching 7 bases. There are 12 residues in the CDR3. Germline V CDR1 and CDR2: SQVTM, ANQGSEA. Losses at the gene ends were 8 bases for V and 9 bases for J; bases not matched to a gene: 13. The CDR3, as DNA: TGCAGCCATCGGACTAGGAGGGGCGTGCAGTACTTC. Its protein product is CSHRTRRGVQYF.

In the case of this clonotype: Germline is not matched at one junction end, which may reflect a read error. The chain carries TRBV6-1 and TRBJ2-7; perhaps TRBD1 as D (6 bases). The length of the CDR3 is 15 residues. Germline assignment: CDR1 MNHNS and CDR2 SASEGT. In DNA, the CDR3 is TGTGCCAACAAGATCGACAGGATGTACTCCTACGAGCACTACTTC. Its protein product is CANKIDRMYSYEHYF.